A single sample is the source of the 13 T cell receptor beta chains below, sequenced in a study of PD-L1 blockade in urothelial cancer. This sample's time point: peripheral blood 6 weeks after treatment start. Sequenced by immunoSEQ multiplex PCR; TCRdb stores in-frame clones only, minus some. Here the sample spans 100,000 to 150,000 clones, 86% being singletons. Here the sequenced sample was PBMCs, taken around atezolizumab (anti-PD-L1) treatment. The receptor set was obtained from a man in his forties or fifties with urothelial cancer.

This chain links TRBV11-3 with TRBJ2-1; possibly TRBD1 for D (6 bases). The ends were cut back, 1 base at V and 7 bases at J, with 14 bases in the middle. The germline CDR1 and CDR2 sequences are SGHNT and YENEEA. The CDR3 covers 15 residues. CDR3 bases: TGTGCCAGCAGCTTAGGAACAGGGAGCCTAAATGAGCAGTTCTTC. Amino acids: CASSLGTGSLNEQFF. The variable domain in full, with the rest retrieved from reference TRBV11-3 and TRBJ2-1, is EAGVVQSPRYKIIEKKQPVAFWCNPISGHNTLYWYLQNLGQGPELLIRYENEEAVDDSQLPKDRFSAERLKGVDSTLKIQPAELGDSAVYLCASSLGTGSLNEQFFGPGTRLTVL.

The V and J genes are TRBV28 and TRBJ2-1; a possible D gene is TRBD2 (6 bases). From germline, CDR1 is MDHEN and CDR2 SYDVKM. The CDR3 covers 16 residues. V gave up 2 bases and J gave up 4 bases, with 15 bases separating them. The CDR3 DNA is TGTGCCAGCAGTTTACGGGGGTTTATCAGGTACAATGAGCAGTTCTTC. This codes for CASSLRGFIRYNEQFF.

This chain joins TRBV6-4 and TRBJ1-1; D is undetermined. The germline V gene has CDR1 MRHNA and CDR2 SNTAGT. V lost 6 bases and J lost 0, with 11 bases in between. This CDR3 is 14 amino acids long. This CDR3 reads CASRESPMNTEAFF. The CDR3 DNA is TGTGCCAGCAGAGAAAGCCCAATGAACACTGAAGCTTTCTTT.

The rearrangement uses TRBV5-6 and TRBJ2-3; 7 nucleotides line up with TRBD1. This CDR3 spans 15 amino acids. The ends lost 1 base at V and 4 bases at J; junction bases unmatched: 6. The germline V gene has CDR1 SGHDT and CDR2 YYEEEE. In nucleotides, the CDR3 is TGTGCCAGCAGCTTGAAGAGGGGGCGCGCAGATACGCAGTATTTT. Its translation: CASSLKRGRADTQYF. Full variable domain (remainder filled in from reference TRBV5-6 and TRBJ2-3): DAGVTQSPTHLIKTRGQQVTLRCSPKSGHDTVSWYQQALGQGPQFIFQYYEEEERQRGNFPDRFSGHQFPNYSSELNVNALLLGDSALYLCASSLKRGRADTQYFGPGTRLTVL.

The rearrangement joins TRBV11-2 to TRBJ2-7, with D possibly matching TRBD1 (5 bases). V was clipped by 5 bases and J by 4 bases, with 12 bases between them. The CDR3 covers 13 residues. CDR1 is SGHAT, CDR2 FQNNGV, per germline. Written as DNA, the CDR3 is TGTGCCAGCAGCCCCGACAGTAGGTACGAGCAGTACTTC. Protein product: CASSPDSRYEQYF.

As for this clone: In the same sample, other DNA sequences code for this CDR3. The chain recombines TRBV28 with TRBJ1-6; D may be TRBD1 (5 bases). Trimming stripped 3 bases from V and 10 bases from J, with 19 bases between. The CDR3 spans 16 residues. CDR1 and CDR2 (germline): MDHEN, SYDVKM. In DNA form, the CDR3 reads TGTGCCAGCAGTTTGGGCGGGCGGGGGTGGGGATCACCCCTCCACTTT. Translated, it gives CASSLGGRGWGSPLHF.

In this sample, this clone turned up a few times. The rearrangement uses TRBV5-1 and TRBJ2-1; 7 positions agree with TRBD1. Germline V gives CDR1 SGHRS, CDR2 YFSETQ. The CDR3 contains 16 residues. V gave up 0 bases and J gave up 4 bases; unmatched junction bases: 7. The CDR3 reads CASSLVGTASYNEQFF. The CDR3 DNA is TGCGCCAGCAGCTTGGTTGGGACAGCAAGTTACAATGAGCAGTTCTTC.

There are a few counts of this clone. This CDR3 is also generated by other DNA sequences in the sample. This chain's CDR3 is CASSTYTEAFF. The DNA of the CDR3 is TGTGCCAGTAGTACCTACACTGAAGCTTTCTTT. V usage is TRBV19 and J usage is TRBJ1-1; D not resolved. CDR1 and CDR2 (germline): LNHDA, SQIVND (reference sequence). V was cut by 4 bases and J by 3 bases, with 3 bases left in between. This CDR3 is 11 amino acids long.

This clone was counted a single time. The chain recombines TRBV6-5 with TRBJ1-1, with D unresolved. The CDR3 has 15 amino acids. Between the trimmed V and J ends, which lost 0 bases and 5 bases, there was a span of 13 bases. Germline V gene sequence: CDR1 MNHEY, CDR2 SVGAGI. CDR3 DNA sequence: TGTGCCAGCAGTTACTCTCGGAGAGGGAATACTGAAGCTTTCTTT. This codes for CASSYSRRGNTEAFF.

The CDR3 sequence: CSAGTGGQPQHF. The CDR3 bases are TGCAGCGCAGGGACAGGGGGCCAGCCCCAGCATTTT. The chain is built from TRBV29-1 and TRBJ1-5; 12 bases are a match to TRBD1. Unmatched junction bases numbered 2, after V lost 7 bases and J lost 7 bases. CDR3 length: 12 amino acids. Germline CDR1 is SQVTM and CDR2 is ANQGSEA. The variable domain in full, with the rest retrieved from reference TRBV29-1 and TRBJ1-5, is SAVISQKPSRDICQRGTSLTIQCQVDSQVTMMFWYRQQPGQSLTLIATANQGSEATYESGFVIDKFPISRPNLTFSTLTVSNMSPEDSSIYLCSAGTGGQPQHFGDGTRLSIL.

This clone was found once. V and J are TRBV2 and TRBJ2-5; 7 bases are a match to TRBD2. Germline CDR1 and CDR2: SNHLY and FYNNEI. The CDR3 length is 15 residues. Germline trimming cut 5 bases from V and 1 base from J; bases unmatched to any gene: 7. CDR3 DNA: TGTGCCAGCAGTTCTAATAGCGGGTCCCAAGAGACCCAGTACTTC. It yields the protein CASSSNSGSQETQYF.

The chain has TRBV2 and TRBJ2-5; 7 bases are shared with TRBD2. Unmatched junction bases numbered 10, after V lost 4 bases and J lost 5 bases. CDR1 and CDR2 (germline): SNHLY, FYNNEI. The CDR3 extends over 15 amino acids. The CDR3 nucleotides read TGTGCCAGCAGTGTTCCTAGCGGCCTGAGGGAGACCCAGTACTTC. Translating gives CASSVPSGLRETQYF.

V is TRBV5-1 and J is TRBJ2-1; D is perhaps TRBD1 (6 bases). V was shortened by 5 bases and J by 3 bases, with 6 bases between the two germline ends. Looked up from germline, CDR1 is SGHRS and CDR2 is YFSETQ. This CDR3 has 12 residues. CDR3 loop: CASRTGYNEQFF. CDR3 nucleotides: TGCGCCAGCAGGACAGGCTACAATGAGCAGTTCTTC.